These 9 T cell receptor beta chains came from one sample sequenced in a study of control samples from healthy donors and cancer patients (dated by TCRdb to the early 2020s). The method was the immunoSEQ multiplex PCR assay. Entries here come from immuneACCESS through TCRdb and include only in-frame sequences with V and J called. Some clones fail to appear in such tables; in the studies checked, an unresolved V gene covers under half of the shortfall, and the cause of the remainder is unknown. The sample yields around 51,000 clones; roughly 90% were counted once. The ten largest account for roughly 42% of the sample. Sequencing was carried out using PBMCs. The receptors originated from a man aged 45-65 years with head and neck cancer.

This chain links TRBV6-6 with TRBJ2-5; D possibly corresponds to TRBD2 (5 bases). CDR3 length: 12 amino acids. Germline CDR1 and CDR2: MNHNY and SVGAGI (reference sequence). V lost 5 bases and J 7 bases, leaving 11 bases between the germline ends. The CDR3 here is CASSRGLATQYF. Here the CDR3 DNA reads TGTGCCAGCAGTCGGGGTCTTGCGACCCAGTACTTC.

The V and J genes are TRBV5-1 and TRBJ1-2, with no clear D. The V end was cut by 2 bases, the J end by 3 bases, with 2 bases between. There are 11 residues in the CDR3. Germline CDR1 and CDR2: SGHRS and YFSETQ. CDR3 sequence (DNA): TGCGCCAGCAGCTTAGACTATGGCTACACCTTC. This codes for CASSLDYGYTF. The full variable domain, with the rest looked up from reference TRBV5-1 and TRBJ1-2, is KAGVTQTPRYLIKTRGQQVTLSCSPISGHRSVSWYQQTPGQGLQFLFEYFSETQRNKGNFPGRFSGRQFSNSRSEMNVSTLELGDSALYLCASSLDYGYTFGSGTRLTVV.

The chain combines TRBV28 with TRBJ2-7; TRBD1 might be the D (5 bases). The germline V gene has CDR1 MDHEN and CDR2 SYDVKM. V lost 2 bases and J lost 2, with 7 bases in between. CDR3 size: 13 residues. CDR3 sequence (DNA): TGTGCCAGCAGTTTAAACAGGCCCTACGAGCAGTACTTC. Translated: CASSLNRPYEQYF.

The chain carries TRBV9 and TRBJ2-3; 8 nucleotides match TRBD2. V lost 3 bases, J lost 0 bases, and 9 bases stayed unmatched. This CDR3 is built from 17 residues. From germline, CDR1 is SGDLS and CDR2 YYNGEE. DNA of the CDR3: TGTGCCAGCAGCGATGGGGTAGCGGGAACTAGCACAGATACGCAGTATTTT. This codes for CASSDGVAGTSTDTQYF.

This chain joins TRBV7-9 and TRBJ2-3; 11 nucleotides match TRBD2. The trim removed 4 bases at V and 2 bases at J, leaving 11 bases unmatched. Germline values: CDR1 SEHNR, CDR2 FQNEAQ (reference sequence). The CDR3 sequence is 18 residues long. In DNA, the CDR3 is TGTGCCAGCAGCTCCCAAGTTAGACTAGCGGGGATCACAGATACGCAGTATTTT. It translates to CASSSQVRLAGITDTQYF. Based on the CDR3 plus reference TRBV7-9 and TRBJ2-3, the full variable domain is DTGVSQNPRHKITKRGQNVTFRCDPISEHNRLYWYRQTLGQGPEFLTYFQNEAQLEKSRLLSDRFSAERPKGSFSTLEIQRTEQGDSAMYLCASSSQVRLAGITDTQYFGPGTRLTVL.

The rearrangement joins TRBV3-1 (or the pseudogene TRBV3-2) to TRBJ1-2; D is uncertain. Trimming removed 4 bases from V and 6 bases from J, with 12 bases in between. The CDR3 length is 13 residues. Germline lookup yields CDR1 LGHDT and CDR2 YNNKEL (reference sequence). The CDR3 loop is CASSRRDGDGYTF. As DNA, the CDR3 is TGTGCCAGCAGCCGAAGGGATGGAGATGGCTACACCTTC.

This clone was counted once. The chain employs TRBV5-4 and TRBJ2-7; 11 bases are shared with TRBD1. The V gene's germline CDR1 is SGHNT and CDR2 YYREEE (reference sequence). Trimming at V came to 4 bases and at J to 4 bases, leaving 4 bases not matched to a gene. The CDR3 loop spans 14 amino acids. This chain's CDR3 is CASSRDRGRYEQYF. In DNA form, the CDR3 reads TGTGCCAGCAGCCGGGACAGGGGGAGATACGAGCAGTACTTC.

The rearrangement links TRBV15 to TRBJ2-3; 13 bases map to TRBD2. J gave up 1 base and V 3 bases, and 16 bases lay outside the gene matches. Germline V gene lookup returns CDR1 LNHNV and CDR2 YYDKDF (reference sequence). The CDR3 length is 21 residues. The CDR3 region is CATSSELGTSGEPRRTDTQYF. The DNA of the CDR3 is TGTGCCACCAGCAGCGAACTCGGGACTAGCGGGGAGCCCCGCCGCACAGATACGCAGTATTTT.

The chain is built from TRBV7-9 and TRBJ2-2; 8 nucleotides line up with TRBD2. Germline CDR1 and CDR2: SEHNR and FQNEAQ (reference sequence). This CDR3 region has 16 residues. Trimming took 5 bases from V and 4 from J; bases not matched to a gene: 9. In DNA form, the CDR3 reads TGTGCCAGCAGCGCCATGACTAGCGTGGGCACCGGGGAGCTGTTTTTT. Translating gives CASSAMTSVGTGELFF.